Each of the 23 T cell receptor beta chains below was sequenced from the same sample in a study of beta chain features in type 1 diabetes (dated by TCRdb to 2017 to 2018). The protocol used for the library was the immunoSEQ multiplex PCR assay. The High Capacity cDNA Reverse Transcription Kit was used to reverse transcribe all of the isolated RNA, meaning that expressed TCRB transcripts were what got sequenced. The table comes from immuneACCESS by way of TCRdb, which keeps in-frame sequences with V and J called. Part of the clones is missing from these tables; in studies checked, under half for an unresolved V gene and the rest for unknown reasons. In this sample the table shows roughly 500,000 clones, around 28% of which occur a single time. Jointly, the top ten make up 0.05% to 0.065% of the sample. Sample: naive CD4+ T cells from blood. According to the study, the label for this sample's cell subset or site signals: true naive CD4+ T cells. These receptors all stem from a man aged 18 to 30 in good health.

This clone showed up just a few times. The gene calls are TRBV2 and TRBJ1-4; D gene unclear. V was cut by 2 bases and J by 6 bases, with 4 bases left in between. The CDR3 has 12 residues. The germline CDR1 and CDR2 sequences are SNHLY and FYNNEI. CDR3 coding DNA: TGTGCCAGCAGTGAACAGGATGAAAAACTGTTTTTT. This codes for CASSEQDEKLFF.

This clone occurred a few times. The chain employs TRBV6-5 and TRBJ2-1; TRBD2 might be the D (6 bases). Germline CDR1 and CDR2: MNHEY and SVGAGI. The CDR3 loop spans 16 amino acids. Trimming pared 4 bases from V and 4 bases from J, leaving 17 bases between. CDR3: CASSSYSGTIYNEQFF. CDR3 DNA: TGTGCCAGCAGTTCGTATAGCGGTACCATTTACAATGAGCAGTTCTTC.

This clone was seen a handful of times. This chain uses TRBV4-2 with TRBJ2-5; possibly TRBD1 for D (5 bases). The CDR3 runs 14 residues. Trimming took off 1 base at V and 1 base at J, with 7 bases between the two ends. Germline V lookup: CDR1 LGHNA, CDR2 YNFKEQ. CDR3 sequence (DNA): TGTGCCAGCAGCCAAGTACAGGCCCAAGAGACCCAGTACTTC. This sequence encodes CASSQVQAQETQYF.

The J gene is TRBJ2-5, the V gene TRBV14; TRBD2 is a possible D gene (6 bases). This CDR3 has 15 residues. V lost 3 bases to trimming and J lost 5 bases, with 16 bases between them. The germline V gene encodes CDR1 SGHDN and CDR2 FVKESK. CDR3 nucleotide sequence: TGTGCCAGCAGCCAGGGAAGCGGGTTAGGGGAGACCCAGTACTTC. It translates to CASSQGSGLGETQYF.

The chain combines TRBV5-1 with TRBJ2-5, with D perhaps being TRBD1 or TRBD2 (5 bases each). Between the trimmed V and J ends, which lost 2 bases and 2 bases, there was a span of 13 bases. The germline V gene encodes CDR1 SGHRS and CDR2 YFSETQ. The CDR3 extends over 15 amino acids. The CDR3 sequence: CASSLRDEGQETQYF. The CDR3, as DNA: TGCGCCAGCAGCTTACGGGACGAGGGACAAGAGACCCAGTACTTC. The whole variable domain, filled in from reference TRBV5-1 and TRBJ2-5, reads KAGVTQTPRYLIKTRGQQVTLSCSPISGHRSVSWYQQTPGQGLQFLFEYFSETQRNKGNFPGRFSGRQFSNSRSEMNVSTLELGDSALYLCASSLRDEGQETQYFGPGTRLLVL.

This clone was counted a few times. V usage is TRBV15 and J usage is TRBJ2-1, with no clear D. The CDR3 runs 19 residues. Germline V lookup: CDR1 LNHNV, CDR2 YYDKDF (reference sequence). V was cut by 2 bases and J by 0 bases, with 20 bases left in between. The CDR3, as DNA: TGTGCCACCAGCAGATCAGGAGAGGTTCTCCACCTCTCCTACAATGAGCAGTTCTTC. As protein: CATSRSGEVLHLSYNEQFF.

The chain joins TRBV29-1 to TRBJ2-1, with TRBD2 matching over 12 bases. CDR1 is SQVTM, CDR2 ANQGSEA, per germline. The CDR3 totals 15 residues. The CDR3 DNA sequence: TGCATCGGGGAACTAGCGGGAGGCTCCTACAATGAGCAGTTCTTC. Its protein is CIGELAGGSYNEQFF.

This chain connects TRBV21-1 to TRBJ2-3. TRBV21-1 is a recognized pseudogene. The CDR3 totals 12 residues. The CDR3 DNA reads TGTGCCAGCAGCAAGGGGGTTAATACGCAGTATTTT. This encodes CASSKGVNTQYF.

This clone has a handful of counts. This sequence joins TRBV29-1 and TRBJ1-1, with TRBD1 matching over 11 bases. The V segment lost 1 base and the J segment 5 bases; nucleotides outside the gene matches: 9. The CDR3 loop spans 16 amino acids. Germline CDR1 reads SQVTM; CDR2 reads ANQGSEA. The CDR3 reads CSVEVFGQGASTEAFF. The DNA of the CDR3 is TGCAGCGTTGAAGTTTTCGGACAGGGGGCGAGTACTGAAGCTTTCTTT.

The V call is TRBV10-3, the J call TRBJ2-1; D ambiguous. Looked up from germline, CDR1 is ENHRY and CDR2 is SYGVKD. This CDR3 is built from 14 residues. V was clipped by 7 bases and J by 4 bases, with 14 bases between them. CDR3 sequence reads: CAIIPVHSYNEQFF. The CDR3 bases are TGTGCCATCATTCCAGTTCACTCTTACAATGAGCAGTTCTTC.

The chain joins TRBV28 to TRBJ2-7; TRBD2 matches 7 bases. Trimming at V came to 3 bases and at J to 1 base, leaving 12 bases not matched to a gene. Looked up from germline, CDR1 is MDHEN and CDR2 is SYDVKM. The CDR3 is 17 residues long. The CDR3 is CASSFVGRRTNSYEQYF. CDR3 in DNA: TGTGCCAGCAGTTTCGTCGGGAGGCGAACTAATTCCTACGAGCAGTACTTC.

This clone was observed a handful of times. The chain recombines TRBV6-6 with TRBJ2-1, with a tentative D call TRBD2 (5 bases). This CDR3 has 14 residues. V was cut by 7 bases and J by 4 bases, with 14 bases left in between. Germline CDR1 MNHNY, CDR2 SVGAGI (reference sequence). The CDR3 loop is CASNLFGSYNEQFF. CDR3 bases: TGTGCCAGCAATTTATTTGGGAGTTACAATGAGCAGTTCTTC.

The V and J genes are TRBV19 and TRBJ1-2; D uncertain. Looked up from germline, CDR1 is LNHDA and CDR2 is SQIVND (reference sequence). The CDR3 consists of 13 residues. Deletions cut 8 bases from V and 2 bases from J, with 12 bases between. CDR3 sequence reads: CASRTDGNYGYTF. The DNA of the CDR3 is TGTGCCAGTCGGACGGACGGAAACTATGGCTACACCTTC.

The genes are TRBV5-1 and TRBJ2-3; 8 nucleotides match TRBD1. V shed 6 bases and J 6 bases; nucleotides not matched to a gene: 6. Germline values: CDR1 SGHRS, CDR2 YFSETQ. This CDR3 is built from 13 residues. The CDR3 here is CASTAGGADTQYF. DNA for the CDR3: TGCGCCAGCACCGCAGGGGGCGCGGATACGCAGTATTTT.

V and J are TRBV11-3 and TRBJ2-6, with D unclear. Trimming removed 1 base at V and 2 bases at J, with 6 bases between. The CDR3 has 15 amino acids. Per the germline V gene, CDR1 is SGHNT and CDR2 is YENEEA. CDR3: CASSLVLAGANVLTF. CDR3 nucleotides: TGTGCCAGCAGCTTAGTACTCGCTGGGGCCAACGTCCTGACTTTC.

The rearrangement uses TRBV6-1 and TRBJ2-7, with TRBD2 matching 10 bases. CDR1 MNHNS and CDR2 SASEGT come from the germline V gene. Unmatched junction bases numbered 5, after V lost 1 base and J lost 5 bases. The CDR3 is 15 amino acids. CDR3 bases: TGTGCCAGCAGTGAAGGGTCTAGCGGGAGCAACGAGCAGTACTTC. It encodes CASSEGSSGSNEQYF.

The rearrangement links TRBV29-1 to TRBJ2-7; a possible D gene is TRBD1 (6 bases). The ends were cut back, 4 bases at V and 0 bases at J, with 10 bases in the middle. Germline V gene lookup returns CDR1 SQVTM and CDR2 ANQGSEA. The CDR3 totals 13 residues. CDR3 amino acids: CSVGTANSYEQYF. As DNA, the CDR3 is TGCAGCGTTGGGACAGCGAACTCCTACGAGCAGTACTTC.

The V gene is TRBV7-9, the J gene TRBJ2-7; no clear D. This CDR3 is built from 14 residues. Trimming cost V 4 bases and J 0 bases, with 10 bases left between them. The V gene's germline CDR1 is SEHNR and CDR2 FQNEAQ (reference sequence). CDR3: CASSSRRSSYEQYF. The CDR3 DNA reads TGTGCCAGCAGCTCTCGACGGAGCTCCTACGAGCAGTACTTC.

This chain links TRBV30 with TRBJ2-7; D remains unclear. Trimming left V 2 bases short and J 3 bases short, with 8 bases between. The CDR3 totals 12 residues. CDR1 GTSNPN and CDR2 SVGIG come from the germline V gene (reference sequence). CDR3 sequence reads: CAWSRTNYEQYF. DNA of the CDR3: TGTGCCTGGAGTCGTACCAACTACGAGCAGTACTTC.

This chain links TRBV2 with TRBJ2-2; TRBD1 agrees at 7 bases. The CDR3 length is 14 residues. From germline, CDR1 is SNHLY and CDR2 FYNNEI. Trimming cost V 8 bases and J 4 bases; bases outside gene matches: 7. The CDR3: CASLGDSPTGELFF. CDR3 nucleotides: TGTGCCAGCCTAGGGGACAGCCCCACCGGGGAGCTGTTTTTT.

This chain uses TRBV5-1 with TRBJ1-1, with TRBD1 matching over 7 bases. The CDR3 consists of 14 residues. Unmatched junction bases numbered 7, after V lost 1 base and J lost 7 bases. Germline assignment: CDR1 SGHRS and CDR2 YFSETQ. CDR3 coding DNA: TGCGCCAGCAGCTTGTACAGGGGAGACAATGAAGCTTTCTTT. This sequence encodes CASSLYRGDNEAFF.

The chain joins TRBV7-2 to TRBJ2-1; TRBD2 matches 9 bases. V trimming: 2 bases; J trimming: 7 bases; junction bases outside the gene matches: 6. The CDR3 spans 15 residues. CDR1 and CDR2 from the germline V gene are SGHTA and FQGNSA. DNA for the CDR3: TGTGCCAGCAGCTTATGGCGGGAGGGCCTTAATGAGCAGTTCTTC. Protein: CASSLWREGLNEQFF. The variable domain in full, with the rest retrieved from reference TRBV7-2 and TRBJ2-1, is GAGVSQSPSNKVTEKGKDVELRCDPISGHTALYWYRQSLGQGLEFLIYFQGNSAPDKSGLPSDRFSAERTGGSVSTLTIQRTQQEDSAVYLCASSLWREGLNEQFFGPGTRLTVL.

Only a few counts were recorded for this clone. The CDR3 sequence is CASSPRQNTGELFF. For the CDR3, the DNA is TGTGCCAGCAGCCCTCGACAGAACACCGGGGAGCTGTTTTTT. The J gene is TRBJ2-2, the V gene TRBV7-9; D uncertain. Germline CDR1 and CDR2: SEHNR and FQNEAQ (reference sequence). The ends were cut back, 5 bases at V and 1 base at J, with 8 bases in the middle. The CDR3 totals 14 residues.